The 6 T cell receptor beta chains presented below share a single source sample, sequenced in a study of regulatory T cells in long-lasting Graves disease. The time point here: newly diagnosed GD, antithyroid drugs for less than 3 months. PBMC RNA was the source of the TCR library. The authors built TCR beta libraries using iRepertoire HTBI primers and Arm-PCR of CDR3 regions. TCRdb itself ran the multiplex PCR reads through MiXCR, one entry per CDR3 protein. The sample includes 550,000 or so distinct CDR3 sequences, about 11% seen only once; the top ten take 8.9%. A further study also used this sample, focusing on T cells in Graves' hyperthyroidism and ophthalmopathy.

The sample in question was peripheral blood mononuclear cells (PBMCs), obtained at new diagnosis, from a patient treated with antithyroid drugs. These receptor sequences come from a woman aged 25 to 39 with Graves disease.

This clonotype was observed a few times. The chain recombines TRBV5-5 with TRBJ1-6, with 9 bases lining up with TRBD1. CDR1 and CDR2 from the germline V gene are SGHKS and YYEKEE (reference sequence). The CDR3 sequence is 16 residues long. V lost 0 bases and J lost 10; bases outside the gene matches: 8. The chain's CDR3 is CASSLGWTGVQSPLHF. In nucleotides, the CDR3 is TGTGCCAGCAGCTTGGGTTGGACAGGGGTTCAGTCACCCCTCCACTTT.

This clonotype appeared many times. V is TRBV2 and J is TRBJ2-7; D perhaps matches TRBD1 (5 bases). Germline V CDR1 and CDR2: SNHLY, FYNNEI. This CDR3 region has 13 residues. The germline V and J ends were trimmed by 9 bases and 0 bases, with 12 bases remaining between them. DNA for the CDR3: TGTGCCAGAAGACAGAATAGCTCCTACGAGCAGTACTTC. Translating it yields CARRQNSSYEQYF.

The rearrangement links TRBV20-1 to TRBJ2-7, with 9 nucleotides matching TRBD2. V lost 6 bases and J lost 4; bases outside the gene matches: 7. This CDR3 has 13 residues. The germline V gene encodes CDR1 DFQATT and CDR2 SNEGSKA (reference sequence). CDR3 protein: CSAGSGSGYEQYF. CDR3 sequence (DNA): TGCAGTGCAGGTAGCGGGAGTGGTTACGAGCAGTACTTC.

V and J are TRBV11-2 and TRBJ2-1; 10 bases are shared with TRBD1. In germline, CDR1 is SGHAT, CDR2 FQNNGV. The CDR3 consists of 15 residues. Trimming at V came to 2 bases and at J to 4 bases, leaving 2 bases not matched to a gene. The CDR3 spells CASSLPGQGYNEQFF. DNA for the CDR3: TGTGCCAGCAGCTTACCGGGACAGGGGTACAATGAGCAGTTCTTC.

The table lists this clonotype with a few counts. The chain uses TRBV5-1 and TRBJ1-2; 8 nucleotides align to TRBD1. The CDR3 sequence is 14 residues long. V gave up 0 bases and J gave up 4 bases; unmatched junction bases: 2. Per the germline V gene, CDR1 is SGHRS and CDR2 is YFSETQ. CDR3: CASSLGTGSYGYTF. CDR3 sequence (DNA): TGCGCCAGCAGCTTGGGGACAGGGAGCTATGGCTACACCTTC.

The table lists this clonotype with many counts. The chain combines TRBV29-1 with TRBJ1-1; the match to TRBD1 covers 8 bases. CDR3 size: 12 residues. Germline CDR1 is SQVTM and CDR2 is ANQGSEA. The ends lost 7 bases at V and 4 bases at J; junction bases unmatched: 5. DNA of the CDR3: TGCAGCGGCCAGGGGGCTGGCACTGAAGCTTTCTTT. This gives the protein CSGQGAGTEAFF.